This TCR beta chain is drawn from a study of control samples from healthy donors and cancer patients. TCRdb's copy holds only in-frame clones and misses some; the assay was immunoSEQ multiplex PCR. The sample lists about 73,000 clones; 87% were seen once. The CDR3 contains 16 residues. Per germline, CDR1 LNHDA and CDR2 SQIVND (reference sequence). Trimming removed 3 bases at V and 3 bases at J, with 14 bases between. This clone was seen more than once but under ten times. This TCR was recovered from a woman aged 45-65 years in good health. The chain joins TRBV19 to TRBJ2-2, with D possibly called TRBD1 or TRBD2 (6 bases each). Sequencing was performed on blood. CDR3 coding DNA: TGTGCCAGTAGTATTTTAGGGGGACTGGACACCGGGGAGCTGTTTTTT. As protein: CASSILGGLDTGELFF.